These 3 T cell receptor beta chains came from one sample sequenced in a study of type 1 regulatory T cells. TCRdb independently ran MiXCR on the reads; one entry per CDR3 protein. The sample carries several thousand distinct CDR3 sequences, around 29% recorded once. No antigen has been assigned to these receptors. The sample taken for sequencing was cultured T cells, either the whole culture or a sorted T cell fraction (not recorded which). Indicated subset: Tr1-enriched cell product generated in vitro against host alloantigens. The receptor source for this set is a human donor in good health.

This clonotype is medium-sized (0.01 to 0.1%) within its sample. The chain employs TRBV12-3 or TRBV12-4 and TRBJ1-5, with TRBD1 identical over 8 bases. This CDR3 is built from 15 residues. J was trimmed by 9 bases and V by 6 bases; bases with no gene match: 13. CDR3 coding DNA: TGTGCCAGCAGACCCTCGGGACAGGTGGTTGGGCCCCAGCATTTT. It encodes CASRPSGQVVGPQHF.

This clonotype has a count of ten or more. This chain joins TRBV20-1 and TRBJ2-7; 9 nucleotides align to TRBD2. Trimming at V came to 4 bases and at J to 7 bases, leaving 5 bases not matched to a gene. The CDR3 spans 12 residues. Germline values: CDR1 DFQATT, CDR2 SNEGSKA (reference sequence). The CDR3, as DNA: TGCAGTGCTACTGCGGGAGGGTGGGAGCAGTACTTC. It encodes CSATAGGWEQYF.

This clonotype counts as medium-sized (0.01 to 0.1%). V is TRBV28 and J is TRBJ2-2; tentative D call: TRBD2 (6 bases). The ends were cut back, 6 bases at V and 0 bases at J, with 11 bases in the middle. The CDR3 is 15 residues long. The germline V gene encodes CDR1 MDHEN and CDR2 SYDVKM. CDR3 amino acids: CASRPGTPNTGELFF. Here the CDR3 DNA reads TGTGCCAGCAGGCCCGGGACTCCGAACACCGGGGAGCTGTTTTTT. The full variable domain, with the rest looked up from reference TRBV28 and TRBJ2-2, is DVKVTQSSRYLVKRTGEKVFLECVQDMDHENMFWYRQDPGLGLRLIYFSYDVKMKEKGDIPEGYSVSREKKERFSLILESASTNQTSMYLCASRPGTPNTGELFFGEGSRLTVL.